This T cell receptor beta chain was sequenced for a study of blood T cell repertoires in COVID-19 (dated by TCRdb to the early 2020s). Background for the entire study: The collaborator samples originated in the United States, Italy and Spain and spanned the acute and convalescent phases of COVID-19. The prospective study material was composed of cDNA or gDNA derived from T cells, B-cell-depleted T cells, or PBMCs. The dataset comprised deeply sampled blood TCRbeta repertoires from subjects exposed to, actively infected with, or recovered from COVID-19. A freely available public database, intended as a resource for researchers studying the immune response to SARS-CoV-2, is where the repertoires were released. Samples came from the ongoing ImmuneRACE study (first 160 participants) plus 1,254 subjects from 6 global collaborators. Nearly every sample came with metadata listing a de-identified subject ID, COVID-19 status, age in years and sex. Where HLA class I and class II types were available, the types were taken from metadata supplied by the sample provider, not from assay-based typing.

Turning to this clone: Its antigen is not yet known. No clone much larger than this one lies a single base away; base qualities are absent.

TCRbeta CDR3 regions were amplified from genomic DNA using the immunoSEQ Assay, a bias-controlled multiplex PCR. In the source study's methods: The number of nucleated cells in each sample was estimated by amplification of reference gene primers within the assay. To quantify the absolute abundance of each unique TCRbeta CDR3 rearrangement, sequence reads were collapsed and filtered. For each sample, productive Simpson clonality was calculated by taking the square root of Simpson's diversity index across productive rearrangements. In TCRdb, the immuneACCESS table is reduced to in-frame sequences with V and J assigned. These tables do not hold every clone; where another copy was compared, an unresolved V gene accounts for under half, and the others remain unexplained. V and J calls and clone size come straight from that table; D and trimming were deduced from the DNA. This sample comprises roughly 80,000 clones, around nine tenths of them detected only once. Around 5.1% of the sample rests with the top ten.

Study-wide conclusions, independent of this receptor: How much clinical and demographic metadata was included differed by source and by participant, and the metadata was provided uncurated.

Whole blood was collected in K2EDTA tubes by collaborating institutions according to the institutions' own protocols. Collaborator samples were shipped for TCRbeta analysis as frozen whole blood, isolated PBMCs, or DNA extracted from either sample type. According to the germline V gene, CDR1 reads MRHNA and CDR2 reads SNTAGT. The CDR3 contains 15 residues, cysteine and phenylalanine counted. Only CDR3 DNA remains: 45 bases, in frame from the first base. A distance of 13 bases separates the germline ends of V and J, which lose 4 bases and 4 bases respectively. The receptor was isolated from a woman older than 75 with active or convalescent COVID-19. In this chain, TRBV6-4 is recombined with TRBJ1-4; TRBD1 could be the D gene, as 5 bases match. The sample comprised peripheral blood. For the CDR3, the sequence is CASSGGDRFNEKLFF. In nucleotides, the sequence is TGTGCCAGCAGTGGGGGGGATAGATTTAATGAAAAACTGTTTTTT.